What follows is one T cell receptor beta chain and its context. The data are from a study of blood T cell repertoires in COVID-19. The CDR3 sequence is 16 residues long. Germline V gene data show CDR1 as SEHNR and CDR2 as FQNEAQ (reference sequence). V gave up 5 bases and J gave up 0 bases; unmatched junction bases: 8. TCRdb's table, derived via immunoSEQ multiplex PCR, lists solely in-frame clones and lacks some. The sample carries 190,000 or so clones, roughly nine tenths recorded once. The TCR was taken from a young woman who had recovered from COVID-19. Material: PBMCs or T cells enriched from blood (not recorded which). The chain joins TRBV7-9 to TRBJ1-2; TRBD1 matches at 8 bases. CDR3 nucleotides: TGTGCCAGCAGCCCAACAGGGGGGGTAGCTAACTATGGCTACACCTTC. Translation gives CASSPTGGVANYGYTF.